The TCR beta chain described here comes from a study of shared clonotypes between healthy human individuals. Produced via immunoSEQ multiplex PCR; TCRdb's table is partial and in-frame only. The data show some 2.1 million clones, roughly 93% seen once. The CDR3 loop spans 12 amino acids. Per the germline V gene, CDR1 is SGHAT and CDR2 is FQDESV (reference sequence). With 5 bases removed from V and 7 bases from J, the gap between germline ends came to 8 bases. Positively selected for CCR7, the CD45RO-negative cells used as naive CD8 cells excluded terminally differentiated effector memory CD45RA+ cells. This clone has a single count.

The material sequenced was naive CD8+ T cells from PBMCs. This TCR derives from a man younger than 35 in good health. Some clones in this sample may be carry-over from other donors' samples. The gene calls are TRBV11-1 and TRBJ1-4; D remains ambiguous. The CDR3 spells CASSASGEKLFF. CDR3 sequence (DNA): TGTGCCAGCAGCGCCTCTGGTGAAAAACTGTTTTTT.